The source of this TCR beta chain is a study of blood T cell repertoires in COVID-19 (dated by TCRdb to 2020 to 2021). As for the study more broadly: Samples from collaborators originated in the United States, Italy and Spain and spanned both the acute and convalescent phases of COVID-19. The material from the prospective study consisted of cDNA or gDNA derived from T cells, B-cell-depleted T cells, or PBMCs. Subjects who had been exposed to COVID-19, were actively infected with it, or had recovered from it provided the deeply sampled blood TCRbeta repertoires that made up the dataset. The repertoires were released in a freely available public database intended as a resource for research on the immune response to SARS-CoV-2. Samples came from the ongoing ImmuneRACE study (first 160 participants) plus 1,254 subjects from 6 global collaborators. The sample metadata nearly always contained a de-identified subject ID, COVID-19 status, age in years and sex. Where HLA class I and class II types were available, the types were taken from metadata supplied by the sample provider, not from assay-based typing. Here is what the overall study found, with its caveats: The quantity of clinical and demographic metadata differed by source and by participant and was supplied without curation.

TCRbeta CDR3 regions were amplified from genomic DNA using the immunoSEQ Assay, a bias-controlled multiplex PCR. The published analysis was carried out like this. Nucleated cell counts per sample were estimated from amplification of reference gene primers within the assay. Sequence reads were collapsed and filtered to measure the absolute abundance of every unique TCRbeta CDR3 rearrangement. For each sample, productive Simpson clonality was calculated by taking the square root of Simpson's diversity index across productive rearrangements. This is the immuneACCESS table as TCRdb keeps it, with only in-frame sequences that have V and J called. A part of the clones is gone; compared with another copy, unresolved V genes explain less than half, and the rest is unexplained. The V and J calls and clone size are taken from that table; D and trimming were inferred from the DNA. The sample records about 220,000 clones, 83% of which are singletons. More than 4.5% of the sample goes to the ten largest clones.

The CDR3 measures 15 amino acids from cysteine to phenylalanine. The sequence is cut down to CDR3 DNA, 45 bases in frame from base 1. Trimming costs V 6 bases and J 2 bases, and their ends lie 17 bases apart. Sequences SGHNT (CDR1) and YYREEE (CDR2) are obtained from the germline V gene (reference sequence). This clone turned up a few times. Its binding antigen is unknown. No quality values exist for individual bases; no much larger clone is one base distant. Enrolling through a virtual design, the prospective study's participants ranged in age from roughly 18 to 89 years and lived across roughly 24 United States geographic areas. In the prospective study, participants were assigned to cohorts based on the clinical history participants reported in a screening survey and a study questionnaire. Exposed participants were defined as having been in contact with someone with a PCR-confirmed or clinician-diagnosed COVID-19 case within 2 weeks of study entry. Each participant in the prospective study had whole blood, serum and a nasopharyngeal or oropharyngeal swab collected by mobile phlebotomists. Over an approximately two-month period, participants in the prospective study had the option of providing additional blood draws and questionnaires. Blood samples from the prospective study were shipped frozen or at room temperature prior to DNA extraction.

This receptor chain uses TRBV5-4 and TRBJ2-5; the D gene is perhaps TRBD1, from 5 matching bases. The TCR sequence derives from a woman aged 45-65 years who had been exposed to COVID-19. Sequencing was carried out using PBMCs or T cells enriched from blood (not recorded which). Read as DNA, the sequence is TGTGCCAGCACATTCTCCGGGCAGGGACAAGAGACCCAGTACTTC. Its coded protein is CASTFSGQGQETQYF.